Below are 18 T cell receptor beta chains sequenced from a single sample in a study of CD8 T cells in ankylosing spondylitis. Points from the study as a whole: Within ankylosing spondylitis blood, a TCR beta motif made up of seven to nine highly homologous variants appeared to be characteristic.

Their antigens remain unidentified. TCRdb re-analysed the 5' RACE reads in MiXCR, keeping a single row per CDR3 protein. Of around 480,000 distinct CDR3 sequences listed, 17% were seen once; the top ten hold approximately 0.93%. Material: blood, either unsorted or a sorted T cell fraction (not recorded which). The receptors were sampled from a male donor with ankylosing spondylitis.

This chain joins TRBV20-1 and TRBJ1-1; no firm D call. The CDR3 length is 12 residues. Germline V lookup: CDR1 DFQATT, CDR2 SNEGSKA (reference sequence). V shed 3 bases and J shed 6 bases, with 11 bases lying between them. The CDR3 region has the DNA TGCAGTGCTAGGACCGGGAATGCTGAAGCTTTCTTT. Its protein is CSARTGNAEAFF.

The V and J genes are TRBV9 and TRBJ2-7, with a tentative D call TRBD2 (7 bases). V lost 4 bases to trimming and J lost 5 bases, with 19 bases between them. The CDR3 length is 15 residues. Germline assignment: CDR1 SGDLS and CDR2 YYNGEE. CDR3 protein: CASSPKPGGPHEQYF. The CDR3 DNA is TGTGCCAGCAGCCCAAAACCCGGGGGGCCCCACGAGCAGTACTTC.

As DNA, the CDR3 is TGTGCCAGCTCACCTCCTCTAGCGGGAGGCCGCCTTGATACGCAGTATTTT. This translates into CASSPPLAGGRLDTQYF. The chain recombines TRBV18 with TRBJ2-3; 11 bases agree with TRBD2. CDR3 length: 17 amino acids. The junction had 11 bases not matched to a gene; V was cut back by 3 bases and J by 6 bases. CDR1 KGHSH and CDR2 LQKENI come from the germline V gene.

There are a few counts of this clonotype. The rearrangement uses TRBV13 and TRBJ2-2, with 9 positions matching TRBD1. CDR1 is PRHDT and CDR2 is FYEKMQ in the germline V gene (reference sequence). Losses at the gene ends were 2 bases for V and 0 bases for J; bases not matched to a gene: 4. The CDR3 has 17 residues. CDR3 loop: CASSLWTGASNTGELFF. Here the CDR3 DNA reads TGTGCCAGCAGCTTATGGACAGGGGCATCGAACACCGGGGAGCTGTTTTTT. Combining the CDR3 with reference TRBV13 and TRBJ2-2 gives the whole variable domain AAGVIQSPRHLIKEKRETATLKCYPIPRHDTVYWYQQGPGQDPQFLISFYEKMQSDKGSIPDRFSAQQFSDYHSELNMSSLELGDSALYFCASSLWTGASNTGELFFGEGSRLTVL.

A few counts support this clonotype. CDR3 nucleotides: TGTGCCAGCAGCAAGGGGGTCGCTGAAGCTTTCTTT. Amino acids: CASSKGVAEAFF. V usage is TRBV12-3 or TRBV12-4 and J usage is TRBJ1-1; tentative D call: TRBD1 (6 bases). CDR3 length equals 12 residues. With 6 bases removed from V and 6 bases from J, the gap between germline ends came to 11 bases.

Remarks on this clonotype: One junction end does not reproduce the germline sequence, and a read error may be involved. The CDR3 nucleotides are TGTGCCAGCAGCCCCCGGGGGGCCAAGCAAGAAAAACTGCTTTTT. This sequence encodes CASSPRGAKQEKLLF. This chain joins TRBV11-2 and TRBJ1-4; tentative D call: TRBD1 (6 bases). CDR3 size: 15 residues. Germline values: CDR1 SGHAT, CDR2 FQNNGV.

The chain links TRBV20-1 to TRBJ1-1; no clear D. Germline CDR1 is DFQATT and CDR2 is SNEGSKA (reference sequence). V was cut by 6 bases and J by 1 base, with 12 bases left in between. This CDR3 spans 13 amino acids. The CDR3 sequence: CSAPRERNTEAFF. The CDR3, as DNA: TGCAGTGCCCCGAGGGAACGGAACACTGAAGCTTTCTTT.

V and J are TRBV7-9 and TRBJ2-1; 8 bases are shared with TRBD2. The ends lost 3 bases at V and 4 bases at J; junction bases unmatched: 5. Germline V gene sequence: CDR1 SEHNR, CDR2 FQNEAQ (reference sequence). This CDR3 contains 15 residues. The CDR3 is CASSFTSGIYNEQFF. CDR3 bases: TGTGCCAGCAGCTTCACTAGCGGAATTTACAATGAGCAGTTCTTC.

This rearrangement joins TRBV5-1 to TRBJ1-2; D remains ambiguous. Germline CDR1 is SGHRS and CDR2 is YFSETQ. V shed 4 bases and J shed 3 bases, with 16 bases lying between them. The CDR3 totals 15 residues. CDR3: CASSQTDPRDYGYTF. DNA of the CDR3: TGCGCCAGCAGCCAAACCGACCCGCGGGACTATGGCTACACCTTC.

The CDR3 spells CASRPGTANNEQFF. CDR3 nucleotide sequence: TGCGCCAGCAGGCCCGGGACAGCCAACAATGAGCAGTTCTTC. This rearrangement joins TRBV5-1 to TRBJ2-1; 7 positions agree with TRBD1. The germline gives CDR1 SGHRS, CDR2 YFSETQ. Trimming cost V 5 bases and J 5 bases; bases outside gene matches: 7. CDR3 length: 14 amino acids.

This clonotype was recorded at least ten times. The chain recombines TRBV4-1 with TRBJ2-3; no clear D. CDR1 MGHRA and CDR2 YSYEKL come from the germline V gene. The CDR3 has 17 residues. Trimming left V 4 bases short and J 2 bases short, with 19 bases between. The CDR3: CASSLRPIELYTDTQYF. CDR3 DNA sequence: TGCGCCAGCAGCCTTCGTCCGATAGAACTATACACAGATACGCAGTATTTT.

This clonotype was counted ten times or more. The J gene is TRBJ2-2, the V gene TRBV12-3 or TRBV12-4, with 9 bases that match TRBD1. The length of the CDR3 is 15 residues. The ends lost 6 bases at V and 1 base at J; junction bases unmatched: 3. CDR3 in amino acids: CASSRDRVNTGELFF. CDR3 bases: TGTGCCAGCAGCCGGGACAGGGTGAACACCGGGGAGCTGTTTTTT.

This clonotype has only one observation. One end of the junction varies from germline; a read error may be responsible. The chain recombines TRBV12-3 or TRBV12-4 with TRBJ1-1; tentatively, D is TRBD1 (5 bases). CDR3 length: 18 residues. CDR3 loop: CASSGVFGRAAMNTEVFF. CDR3 DNA sequence: TGTGCCAGCAGTGGGGTTTTCGGCAGGGCCGCTATGAACACTGAAGTTTTCTTT.

In this sample, this clonotype turned up a few times. The rearrangement uses TRBV4-1 and TRBJ1-1, with a possible D match to TRBD1 (5 bases). The CDR3 sequence is 16 residues long. With 0 bases removed from V and 4 bases from J, the gap between germline ends came to 15 bases. CDR1 is MGHRA, CDR2 YSYEKL, per germline. The CDR3 spells CASSQEVMQRGTEAFF. DNA of the CDR3: TGCGCCAGCAGCCAAGAGGTTATGCAGAGGGGCACTGAAGCTTTCTTT.

The chain carries TRBV29-1 and TRBJ2-3, with TRBD2 matching 13 bases. The CDR3 spans 16 residues. The germline CDR1 and CDR2 sequences are SQVTM and ANQGSEA. V trimming: 1 base; J trimming: 2 bases; junction bases outside the gene matches: 3. In DNA form, the CDR3 reads TGCAGCGTTGAAGGACTAGCGGGAGGACCCACAGATACGCAGTATTTT. Amino acid sequence: CSVEGLAGGPTDTQYF.

This chain uses TRBV20-1 with TRBJ2-5; 10 positions match TRBD1. The germline gives CDR1 DFQATT, CDR2 SNEGSKA (reference sequence). The CDR3 spans 15 residues. Trimming cost V 0 bases and J 4 bases; bases outside gene matches: 5. CDR3 DNA sequence: TGCAGTGCTAGAGATGGGGACAGGGGACGAGAGACCCAGTACTTC. Protein sequence: CSARDGDRGRETQYF.

The rearrangement uses TRBV29-1 and TRBJ2-7; no clear D gene. Germline values: CDR1 SQVTM, CDR2 ANQGSEA. Trimming cost V 6 bases and J 0 bases, with 12 bases left between them. The CDR3 is 13 residues long. The CDR3 DNA reads TGCAGCGTCAAGGTCTCGAGCTCCTACGAGCAGTACTTC. Translated, it gives CSVKVSSSYEQYF.

This clonotype was seen more than once but under ten times. The V and J genes are TRBV5-1 and TRBJ2-1; TRBD1 might be the D (7 bases). This CDR3 has 16 amino acids. Germline CDR1 SGHRS, CDR2 YFSETQ. The ends were cut back, 3 bases at V and 6 bases at J, with 19 bases in the middle. The CDR3 loop is CASSYTGDWGPNEQFF. The CDR3 coding sequence is TGCGCCAGCAGCTATACAGGGGACTGGGGGCCCAATGAGCAGTTCTTC. The complete variable domain, with remaining parts taken from reference TRBV5-1 and TRBJ2-1, reads KAGVTQTPRYLIKTRGQQVTLSCSPISGHRSVSWYQQTPGQGLQFLFEYFSETQRNKGNFPGRFSGRQFSNSRSEMNVSTLELGDSALYLCASSYTGDWGPNEQFFGPGTRLTVL.